This TCR beta chain was profiled in a study of shared clonotypes between healthy human individuals. Findings of the study overall: Depth of sequencing was expected to influence donor clonotype sharing. Estimated clonotype richness was generally higher in naive than memory subsets.

With regard to this clone: Its matching antigen is unknown.

Germline assignment: CDR1 MNHNS and CDR2 SASEGT. The germline V and J ends were trimmed by 0 bases and 3 bases, with 12 bases remaining between them. This CDR3 has 15 residues. As originally analysed: In the immunoSEQ data, sequences were junction-only and lacked quality scores, so filtering differed. TCRdb's table, derived via immunoSEQ multiplex PCR, lists solely in-frame clones and lacks some. Clone size and the V and J calls come from that table; the DNA yielded D and trimming. The repertoire holds around 1,900,000 clones, 93% seen once, with less than 2% in the top ten. As defined, naive CD8 cells were CD45RO-negative and positively selected for CCR7, with terminally differentiated effector memory CD45RA+ cells excluded.

The specimen was naive CD8+ T cells from PBMCs. The receptor's source is a man younger than 35 in good health. Some clones in this sample may be carry-over from other donors' samples. This rearrangement joins TRBV6-1 to TRBJ2-7, with D perhaps TRBD1 (6 bases). The CDR3 region is CASSEARGTIYEQYF. CDR3 nucleotide sequence: TGTGCCAGCAGTGAAGCGAGGGGGACCATCTACGAGCAGTACTTC.